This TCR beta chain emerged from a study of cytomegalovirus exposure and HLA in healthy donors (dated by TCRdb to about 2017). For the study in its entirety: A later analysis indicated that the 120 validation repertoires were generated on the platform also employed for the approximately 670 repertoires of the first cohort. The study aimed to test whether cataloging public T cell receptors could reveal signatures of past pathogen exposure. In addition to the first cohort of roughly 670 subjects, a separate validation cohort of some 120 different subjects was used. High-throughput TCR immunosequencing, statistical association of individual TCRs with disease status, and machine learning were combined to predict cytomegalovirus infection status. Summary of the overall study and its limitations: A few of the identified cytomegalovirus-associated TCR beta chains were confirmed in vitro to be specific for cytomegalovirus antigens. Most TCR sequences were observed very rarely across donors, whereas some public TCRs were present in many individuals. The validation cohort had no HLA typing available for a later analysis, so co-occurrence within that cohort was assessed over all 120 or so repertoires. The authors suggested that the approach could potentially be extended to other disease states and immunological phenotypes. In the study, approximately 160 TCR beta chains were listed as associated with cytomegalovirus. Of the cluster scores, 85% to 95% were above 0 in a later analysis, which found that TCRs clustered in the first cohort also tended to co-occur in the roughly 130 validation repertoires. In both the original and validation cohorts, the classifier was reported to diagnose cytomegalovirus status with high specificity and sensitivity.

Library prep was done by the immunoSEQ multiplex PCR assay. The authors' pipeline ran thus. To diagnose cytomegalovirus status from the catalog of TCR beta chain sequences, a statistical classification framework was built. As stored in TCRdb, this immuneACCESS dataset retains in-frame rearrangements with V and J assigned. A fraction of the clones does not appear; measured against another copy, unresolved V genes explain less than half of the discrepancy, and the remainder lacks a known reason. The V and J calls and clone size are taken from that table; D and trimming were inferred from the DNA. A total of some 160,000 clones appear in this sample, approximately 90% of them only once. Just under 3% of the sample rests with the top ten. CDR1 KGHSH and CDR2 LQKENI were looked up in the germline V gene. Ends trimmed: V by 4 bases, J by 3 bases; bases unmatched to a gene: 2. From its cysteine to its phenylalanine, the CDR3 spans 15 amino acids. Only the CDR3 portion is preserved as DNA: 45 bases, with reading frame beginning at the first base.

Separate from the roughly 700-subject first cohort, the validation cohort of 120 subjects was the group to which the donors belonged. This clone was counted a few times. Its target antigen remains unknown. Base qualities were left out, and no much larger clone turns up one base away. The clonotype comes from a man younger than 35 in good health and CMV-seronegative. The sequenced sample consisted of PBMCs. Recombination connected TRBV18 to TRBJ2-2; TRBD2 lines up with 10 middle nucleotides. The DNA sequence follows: TGTGCCAGCTCACGGACTAGCGGATACACCGGGGAGCTGTTTTTT. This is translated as CASSRTSGYTGELFF.